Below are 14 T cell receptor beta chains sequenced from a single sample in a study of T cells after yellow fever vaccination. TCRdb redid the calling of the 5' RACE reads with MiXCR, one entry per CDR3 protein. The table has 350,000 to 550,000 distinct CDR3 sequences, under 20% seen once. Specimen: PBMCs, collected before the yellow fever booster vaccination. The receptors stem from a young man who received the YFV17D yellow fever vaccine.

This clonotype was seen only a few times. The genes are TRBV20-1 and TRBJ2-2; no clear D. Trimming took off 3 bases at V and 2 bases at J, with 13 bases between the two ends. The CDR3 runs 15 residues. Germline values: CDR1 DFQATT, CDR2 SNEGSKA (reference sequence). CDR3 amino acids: CSARSLPTNTGELFF. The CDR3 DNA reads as TGCAGTGCTAGGTCCCTACCTACTAACACCGGGGAGCTGTTTTTT.

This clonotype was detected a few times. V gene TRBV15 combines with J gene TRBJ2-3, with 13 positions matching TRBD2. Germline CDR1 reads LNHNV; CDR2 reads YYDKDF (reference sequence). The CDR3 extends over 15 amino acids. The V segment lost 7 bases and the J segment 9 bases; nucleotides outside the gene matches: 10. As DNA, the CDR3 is TGTGCCACCACCACTAGCGGGGGGGCCGGGGGGACGCAGTATTTT. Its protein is CATTTSGGAGGTQYF.

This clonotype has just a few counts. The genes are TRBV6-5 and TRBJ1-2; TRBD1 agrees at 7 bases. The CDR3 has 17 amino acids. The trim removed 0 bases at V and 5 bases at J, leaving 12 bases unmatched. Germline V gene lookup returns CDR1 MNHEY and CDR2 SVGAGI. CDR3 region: CASSYSQTRGVGYGYTF. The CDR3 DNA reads TGTGCCAGCAGTTACTCCCAGACCAGGGGGGTGGGATATGGCTACACCTTC.

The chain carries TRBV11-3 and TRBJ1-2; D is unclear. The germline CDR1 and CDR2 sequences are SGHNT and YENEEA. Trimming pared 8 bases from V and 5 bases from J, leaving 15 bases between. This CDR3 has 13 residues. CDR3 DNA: TGTGCCAGCCCGGCCCCCCGGAATTATGGCTACACCTTC. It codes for CASPAPRNYGYTF.

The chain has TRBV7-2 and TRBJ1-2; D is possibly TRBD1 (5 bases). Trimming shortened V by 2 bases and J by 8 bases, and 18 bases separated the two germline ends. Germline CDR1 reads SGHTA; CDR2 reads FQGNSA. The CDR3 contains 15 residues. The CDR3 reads CASSLIRWGKRGYTF. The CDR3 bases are TGTGCCAGCAGCTTAATCCGTTGGGGGAAGAGAGGCTACACCTTC.

This chain's CDR3 is CSARGTRSYYEQYV. CDR3 coding DNA: TGCAGTGCTAGAGGGACACGTTCCTACTACGAGCAGTACGTC. The chain carries TRBV20-1 and TRBJ2-7, with a possible D match to TRBD1 (5 bases). V was pared by 1 base and J by 3 bases, with 13 bases between. The germline V gene encodes CDR1 DFQATT and CDR2 SNEGSKA (reference sequence). CDR3 size: 14 residues.

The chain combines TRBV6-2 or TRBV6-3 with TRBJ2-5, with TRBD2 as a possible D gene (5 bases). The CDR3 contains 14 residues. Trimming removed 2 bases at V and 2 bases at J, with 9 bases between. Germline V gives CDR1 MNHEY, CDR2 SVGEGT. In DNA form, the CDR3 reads TGTGCCAGCAGTTACCGCCGGGAACAAGAGACCCAGTACTTC. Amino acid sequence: CASSYRREQETQYF.

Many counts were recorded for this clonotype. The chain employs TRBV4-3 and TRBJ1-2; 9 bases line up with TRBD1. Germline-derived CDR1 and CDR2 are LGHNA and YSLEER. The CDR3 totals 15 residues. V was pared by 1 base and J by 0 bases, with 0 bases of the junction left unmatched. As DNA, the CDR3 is TGCGCCAGCAGCCAAGGGGACAGGGCTAACTATGGCTACACCTTC. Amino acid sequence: CASSQGDRANYGYTF.

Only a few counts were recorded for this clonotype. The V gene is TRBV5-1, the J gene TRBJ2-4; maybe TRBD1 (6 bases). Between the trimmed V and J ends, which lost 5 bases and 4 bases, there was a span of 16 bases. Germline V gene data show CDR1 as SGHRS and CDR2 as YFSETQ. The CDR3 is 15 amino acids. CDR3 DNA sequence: TGCGCCAGCAGACGGGACCAGGGGAGTAAAAACATTCAGTACTTC. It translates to CASRRDQGSKNIQYF.

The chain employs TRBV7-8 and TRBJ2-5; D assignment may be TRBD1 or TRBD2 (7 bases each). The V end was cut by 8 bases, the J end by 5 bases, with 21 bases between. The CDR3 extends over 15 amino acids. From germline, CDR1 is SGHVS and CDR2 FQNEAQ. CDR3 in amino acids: CASSWGGTGAETQYF. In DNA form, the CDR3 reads TGTGCCAGCTCATGGGGGGGAACAGGGGCGGAGACCCAGTACTTC.

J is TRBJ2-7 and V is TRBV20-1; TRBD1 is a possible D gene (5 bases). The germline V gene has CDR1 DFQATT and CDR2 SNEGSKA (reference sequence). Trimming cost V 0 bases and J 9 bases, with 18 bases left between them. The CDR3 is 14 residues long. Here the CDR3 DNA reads TGCAGTGCTAGAGACCCTCAGACAGCTACGGGGCAGTACTTC. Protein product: CSARDPQTATGQYF.

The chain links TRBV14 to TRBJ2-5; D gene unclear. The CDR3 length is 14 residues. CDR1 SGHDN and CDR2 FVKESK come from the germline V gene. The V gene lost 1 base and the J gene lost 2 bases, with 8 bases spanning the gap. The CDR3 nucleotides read TGTGCCAGCAGCCAAGTTAACTGGCAAGAGACCCAGTACTTC. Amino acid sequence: CASSQVNWQETQYF.

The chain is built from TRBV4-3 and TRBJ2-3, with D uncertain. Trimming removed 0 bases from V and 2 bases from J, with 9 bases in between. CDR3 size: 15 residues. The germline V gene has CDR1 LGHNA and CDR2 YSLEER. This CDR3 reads CASSQERHYTDTQYF. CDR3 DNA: TGCGCCAGCAGCCAAGAACGTCATTACACAGATACGCAGTATTTT.

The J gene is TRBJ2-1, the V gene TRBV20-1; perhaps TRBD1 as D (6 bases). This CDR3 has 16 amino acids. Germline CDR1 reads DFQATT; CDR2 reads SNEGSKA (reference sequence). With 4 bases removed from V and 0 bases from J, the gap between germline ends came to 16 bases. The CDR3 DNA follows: TGCAGTGCTAACGGGCGAGGGACACCCTCCTACAATGAGCAGTTCTTC. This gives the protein CSANGRGTPSYNEQFF.